The present T cell receptor beta chain was sequenced within a study of shared clonotypes between healthy human individuals. Germline CDR1 and CDR2: SGHTA and FQGTGA. V gave up 4 bases and J gave up 6 bases; unmatched junction bases: 6. CDR3 length: 14 amino acids. Turning to this clone: The antigen remains unidentified.

Under the authors' procedure: ImmunoSEQ output lacked quality scores and full-length reads, limiting matched filtering. Assay: immunoSEQ multiplex PCR; the TCRdb copy retains only in-frame clones and omits some. The V and J calls and clone size come from that table; D and trimming were worked out from the DNA. The sample holds about 490,000 clones, 79% seen once. Every donor, a Caucasian adult, lived in Nashville, Tennessee. Around 90 million PBMCs per unsorted sample were used for genomic DNA. Overall study findings and caveats: Among donors, sharing of clonotypes was expected to be affected by sequencing depth.

This receptor was identified in a woman between 40 and 50 years old in good health. Some clones in this sample may be carry-over from other donors' samples. This sequence joins TRBV7-3 and TRBJ1-5, with 7 bases identical to TRBD1. The sample was PBMCs. The CDR3 coding sequence is TGTGCCAGCAGCTCCGGACAGGACGGTCAGCCCCAGCATTTT. This sequence encodes CASSSGQDGQPQHF. Together with reference TRBV7-3 and TRBJ1-5, the CDR3 gives the full variable domain: GAGVSQTPSNKVTEKGKYVELRCDPISGHTALYWYRQSLGQGPEFLIYFQGTGAADDSGLPNDRFFAVRPEGSVSTLKIQRTERGDSAVYLCASSSGQDGQPQHFGDGTRLSIL.